This T cell receptor (beta chain) was sequenced in a study of blood T cell repertoires in COVID-19. As for the study in general: There were acute and convalescent COVID-19 samples, and they came from the United States, Italy and Spain.

CDR1 and CDR2 from the germline V gene are SGHRS and YFSETQ. With V trimmed by 2 bases and J by 4 bases, 8 bases remained unmatched. CDR3 length: 15 residues. Assay: immunoSEQ multiplex PCR; the TCRdb copy retains only in-frame clones and omits some. The sample lists approximately 110,000 clones; roughly 80% were seen once. The sequencing sample was made of peripheral blood. The chain uses TRBV5-1 and TRBJ1-2, with 7 positions matching TRBD1. The TCR sequence derives from a man aged 50 to 60 with acute or convalescent COVID-19. As DNA, the CDR3 is TGCGCCAGCAGCTTTAAAGGGGGCGATAGCTATGGCTACACCTTC. It encodes CASSFKGGDSYGYTF.